This entry lists 32 T cell receptor beta chains sequenced from one sample in a study of radiation and T cells in renal cell carcinoma. As to time point: blood 2 weeks post-SBRT. The treatment denotes: 15 Gy SBRT to primary tumor, nephrectomy 4 weeks later. The data were produced by immunoSEQ multiplex PCR, yet TCRdb's version contains in-frame clones alone and is incomplete. The repertoire consists of some 50,000 clones, with roughly 80% occurring once and the leading ten covering around 28%. The sequences come from blood, collected from a patient whose treatment included radiotherapy and nephrectomy. These receptor sequences come from a woman aged 70-85 years with renal cell carcinoma.

The V and J genes are TRBV6-6 and TRBJ2-2, with D possibly TRBD1 on 5 matching bases. Trimming removed 6 bases at V and 5 bases at J, with 10 bases between. This CDR3 is built from 13 residues. Germline V gene lookup returns CDR1 MNHNY and CDR2 SVGAGI (reference sequence). The CDR3 sequence is CASRFRDTGELFF. The DNA of the CDR3 is TGTGCCAGCAGATTCAGGGATACCGGGGAGCTGTTTTTT.

The V call is TRBV10-1, the J call TRBJ1-2; no reliable D call. Germline V gene data show CDR1 as WNHNN and CDR2 as SYGVQD (reference sequence). Trimming took off 9 bases at V and 6 bases at J, with 14 bases between the two ends. This CDR3 is built from 12 residues. The chain's CDR3 is CARGRGGDGYTF. The DNA for the CDR3 is TGCGCCAGGGGCAGAGGTGGGGATGGCTACACCTTC.

The chain couples TRBV15 to TRBJ1-1; 9 bases agree with TRBD1. CDR1 and CDR2 (germline): LNHNV, YYDKDF (reference sequence). The CDR3 loop spans 15 amino acids. Trimming removed 4 bases from V and 0 bases from J; junction bases left unmatched: 3. CDR3 sequence (DNA): TGTGCCACCAGCACGAACAGGGGGCTGAACACTGAAGCTTTCTTT. This encodes CATSTNRGLNTEAFF.

The chain is built from TRBV18 and TRBJ2-5, with 8 bases lining up with TRBD2. This CDR3 is 17 amino acids long. CDR1 and CDR2 from the germline V gene are KGHSH and LQKENI. J lost 4 bases, V lost 6 bases, and 16 bases had no gene match. CDR3 nucleotide sequence: TGTGCCAGCTCGTCACCGAGACGGGGGGGCGGCCGAGAGACCCAGTACTTC. It encodes CASSSPRRGGGRETQYF.

In DNA form, the CDR3 reads TGTGCCAGCAGCGGACAGGGGGCGGCCGACGGCTACACCTTC. It encodes CASSGQGAADGYTF. The chain is built from TRBV7-8 and TRBJ1-2; 11 bases are shared with TRBD1. The V gene end was trimmed by 5 bases and the J gene end by 8 bases; junction bases not matched to a gene: 7. The CDR3 totals 14 residues. Per the germline V gene, CDR1 is SGHVS and CDR2 is FQNEAQ.

This chain joins TRBV18 and TRBJ2-3; no clear D. The CDR3 is 13 residues long. V dropped 0 bases and J dropped 7 bases, with 8 bases sitting between them. In germline, CDR1 is KGHSH, CDR2 LQKENI. The DNA for the CDR3 is TGTGCCAGCTCACCACCGGGTGCGAATACGCAGTATTTT. It specifies CASSPPGANTQYF.

This clone has more than one count but fewer than ten. The rearrangement uses TRBV2 and TRBJ2-1, with D maybe TRBD2 (6 bases). CDR3 length equals 12 residues. The germline V gene encodes CDR1 SNHLY and CDR2 FYNNEI. Trimming stripped 2 bases from V and 10 bases from J, with 9 bases between. In nucleotides, the CDR3 is TGTGCCAGCAGTGAATGGGCGGGAGAGCAGTTCTTC. Amino acids: CASSEWAGEQFF. The whole variable domain, filled in from reference TRBV2 and TRBJ2-1, reads EPEVTQTPSHQVTQMGQEVILRCVPISNHLYFYWYRQILGQKVEFLVSFYNNEISEKSEIFDDQFSVERPDGSNFTLKIRSTKLEDSAMYFCASSEWAGEQFFGPGTRLTVL.

The V call is TRBV21-1, the J call TRBJ1-5; the D call in the table, TRBD1, was not verified against the DNA. TRBV21-1 constitutes a pseudogene. This CDR3 comprises 17 residues. CDR3 loop: CASSKISGTGDYQPQHF. DNA for the CDR3: TGTGCCAGCAGCAAAATCTCAGGGACAGGGGACTATCAGCCCCAGCATTTT.

CDR3 amino acids: CASSPGTHSYEQYF. CDR3 in DNA: TGTGCCAGCAGCCCGGGGACACACTCCTACGAGCAGTACTTC. V is TRBV5-4 and J is TRBJ2-7; tentative D call: TRBD1 (6 bases). Between the trimmed V and J ends, which lost 4 bases and 0 bases, there was a span of 11 bases. The V gene's germline CDR1 is SGHNT and CDR2 YYREEE (reference sequence). The CDR3 extends over 14 amino acids.

This rearrangement joins TRBV6-4 to TRBJ2-6; D unclear. V shed 6 bases and J shed 1 base, with 7 bases lying between them. This CDR3 region has 14 residues. Germline V gene lookup returns CDR1 MRHNA and CDR2 SNTAGT. CDR3 sequence: CASRTDSGANVLTF. CDR3 nucleotides: TGTGCCAGCAGAACAGATTCTGGGGCCAACGTCCTGACTTTC.

The chain employs TRBV4-2 and TRBJ1-4; D gene ambiguous. Trimming removed 1 base at V and 8 bases at J, with 14 bases between. Germline CDR1 LGHNA, CDR2 YNFKEQ. The CDR3 sequence is 15 residues long. The CDR3 coding sequence is TGTGCCAGCAGCCAAGTCGGGCAGGTCGGGGAAAAACTGTTTTTT. This encodes CASSQVGQVGEKLFF.

This chain joins TRBV30 and TRBJ1-6; D uncertain. The V and J ends lost 7 bases and 14 bases respectively, with 18 bases between them. The length of the CDR3 is 12 residues. Germline V CDR1 and CDR2: GTSNPN, SVGIG (reference sequence). The chain's CDR3 is CASSRQQNTLHF. CDR3 DNA: TGTGCCTCAAGCCGACAACAGAACACCCTCCACTTT.

The rearrangement joins TRBV5-8 to TRBJ1-2; D remains ambiguous. The CDR3 has 15 amino acids. V was cut by 0 bases and J by 4 bases, with 13 bases left in between. Germline lookup yields CDR1 SGHTS and CDR2 YDEGEE. The CDR3 bases are TGTGCCAGCAGCTTGGGGGGTGAGCCCCTCTATGGCTACACCTTC. It codes for CASSLGGEPLYGYTF.

In nucleotides, the CDR3 is TGTGCCAGCAGTTTATTCGGCGGGGGGGCCGCGGAGACCCAGTACTTC. This gives the protein CASSLFGGGAAETQYF. The chain employs TRBV27 and TRBJ2-5; 9 positions match TRBD2. CDR1 is MNHEY, CDR2 SMNVEV, per germline (reference sequence). V lost 1 base to trimming and J lost 5 bases; unmatched junction nucleotides: 8. CDR3 length: 16 residues.

This clone was seen only a few times. This sequence joins TRBV7-9 and TRBJ1-1; D is uncertain. The germline gives CDR1 SEHNR, CDR2 FQNEAQ (reference sequence). V was cut by 5 bases and J by 6 bases, with 13 bases left in between. CDR3 length equals 13 residues. The CDR3 loop is CASSDGSKAEAFF. The CDR3 DNA reads as TGTGCCAGCAGCGACGGCAGCAAGGCTGAAGCTTTCTTT.

The chain has TRBV2 and TRBJ1-2; D not certain. V lost 4 bases to trimming and J lost 2 bases, with 5 bases between them. This CDR3 is 12 amino acids long. Looked up from germline, CDR1 is SNHLY and CDR2 is FYNNEI. The CDR3 spells CASSATNYGYTF. In DNA, the CDR3 is TGTGCCAGCAGTGCCACCAACTATGGCTACACCTTC.

This clone was found a few times. The chain joins TRBV18 to TRBJ1-2; the match to TRBD1 covers 11 bases. The V gene's germline CDR1 is KGHSH and CDR2 LQKENI. This CDR3 has 15 amino acids. Unmatched junction bases numbered 9, after V lost 6 bases and J lost 6 bases. CDR3 nucleotides: TGTGCCAGCTCCCCGAGGACAGGGGGCAGTGATGGCTACACCTTC. This gives the protein CASSPRTGGSDGYTF.

V and J are TRBV4-1 and TRBJ1-6, with D possibly TRBD1 on 5 matching bases. The ends were cut back, 1 base at V and 7 bases at J, with 11 bases in the middle. The CDR3 sequence is 15 residues long. Germline V lookup: CDR1 MGHRA, CDR2 YSYEKL. CDR3 loop: CASSQAGTANSPLHF. The CDR3 region has the DNA TGCGCCAGCAGCCAAGCCGGGACGGCAAATTCACCCCTCCACTTT.

The chain links TRBV11-2 to TRBJ2-5; D ambiguous. Trimming removed 5 bases at V and 2 bases at J, with 3 bases between. The germline V gene has CDR1 SGHAT and CDR2 FQNNGV. The CDR3 is made up of 11 amino acids. DNA of the CDR3: TGTGCCAGCAGCCCACAAGAGACCCAGTACTTC. Translated, it gives CASSPQETQYF.

The chain has TRBV7-9 and TRBJ2-3; TRBD2 aligns across 9 bases. V lost 5 bases and J lost 5; bases outside the gene matches: 5. The CDR3 sequence is 14 residues long. The V gene's germline CDR1 is SEHNR and CDR2 FQNEAQ (reference sequence). This CDR3 is CASSPSGKEDTQYF. The CDR3 DNA reads TGTGCCAGCAGCCCTAGCGGGAAGGAAGATACGCAGTATTTT.

This clone has only one observation. This sequence joins TRBV30 and TRBJ1-2; D might be TRBD1 (5 bases). The CDR3 covers 15 residues. CDR1 GTSNPN and CDR2 SVGIG come from the germline V gene (reference sequence). Trimming pared 0 bases from V and 3 bases from J, leaving 14 bases between. The CDR3 loop reads CAWSVPLGGDYGYTF. The CDR3 DNA reads TGTGCCTGGAGTGTCCCTTTGGGGGGAGACTATGGCTACACCTTC.

The gene calls are TRBV5-8 and TRBJ2-1, with TRBD2 matching 12 bases. The ends lost 3 bases at V and 8 bases at J; junction bases unmatched: 12. CDR3 length equals 17 residues. Germline values: CDR1 SGHTS, CDR2 YDEGEE. In nucleotides, the CDR3 is TGTGCCAGCAGCTCCCCAACCCTAGCGGGAGGGCCGTATGAGCAGTTCTTC. Translated, it gives CASSSPTLAGGPYEQFF.

The chain uses TRBV6-1 and TRBJ1-2, with D unclear. Germline CDR1 reads MNHNS; CDR2 reads SASEGT. This CDR3 has 13 residues. V gave up 2 bases and J gave up 4 bases, with 8 bases separating them. For the CDR3, the DNA is TGTGCCAGCAGTGAAACAGATGGCTATGGCTACACCTTC. This translates into CASSETDGYGYTF.

The J gene is TRBJ1-1, the V gene TRBV6-1, with a weak D call TRBD1 (5 bases). From germline, CDR1 is MNHNS and CDR2 SASEGT. V lost 4 bases and J lost 0, with 9 bases in between. This CDR3 has 14 amino acids. CDR3 DNA sequence: TGTGCCAGCAGTGTCCCGGGGCTGAACACTGAAGCTTTCTTT. Protein sequence: CASSVPGLNTEAFF.

The V call is TRBV7-9, the J call TRBJ2-3; 10 nucleotides match TRBD2. Per germline, CDR1 SEHNR and CDR2 FQNEAQ (reference sequence). The V gene end was trimmed by 5 bases and the J gene end by 1 base; junction bases not matched to a gene: 3. CDR3 length: 15 amino acids. CDR3 amino acids: CASSVGTSGTDTQYF. The CDR3 DNA is TGTGCCAGCAGCGTCGGGACTAGCGGCACAGATACGCAGTATTTT.

The chain uses TRBV6-1 and TRBJ2-7; tentative D call: TRBD2 (6 bases). The germline V gene has CDR1 MNHNS and CDR2 SASEGT. This CDR3 spans 18 amino acids. V lost 0 bases to trimming and J lost 7 bases, with 25 bases between them. The CDR3 loop reads CASSEALLPFRTNGEQYF. The CDR3 DNA is TGTGCCAGCAGTGAAGCGCTTCTGCCATTCAGGACTAATGGGGAGCAGTACTTC.

The chain has TRBV18 and TRBJ1-4, with a possible D match to TRBD1 (5 bases). This CDR3 region has 15 residues. V dropped 4 bases and J dropped 8 bases, with 17 bases sitting between them. Germline V gene lookup returns CDR1 KGHSH and CDR2 LQKENI. The CDR3 DNA sequence: TGTGCCAGCTCACGCCGAGCAGGGAGGGGAGAAAAACTGTTTTTT. Its translation: CASSRRAGRGEKLFF. The variable domain in full, completed from reference TRBV18 and TRBJ1-4, reads NAGVMQNPRHLVRRRGQEARLRCSPMKGHSHVYWYRQLPEEGLKFMVYLQKENIIDESGMPKERFSAEFPKEGPSILRIQQVVRGDSAAYFCASSRRAGRGEKLFFGSGTQLSVL.

The V call is TRBV18, the J call TRBJ1-1; TRBD1 might be the D (6 bases). The V end lost 2 bases, the J end lost 5 bases, and 15 bases lay between the germline ends. Germline V gene data show CDR1 as KGHSH and CDR2 as LQKENI. This CDR3 has 15 amino acids. The CDR3 DNA reads TGTGCCAGCTCACCAGGGTCAGGGGAAGGTACTGAAGCTTTCTTT. Amino acids: CASSPGSGEGTEAFF. Complete variable domain (other parts from reference TRBV18 and TRBJ1-1): NAGVMQNPRHLVRRRGQEARLRCSPMKGHSHVYWYRQLPEEGLKFMVYLQKENIIDESGMPKERFSAEFPKEGPSILRIQQVVRGDSAAYFCASSPGSGEGTEAFFGQGTRLTVV.

The chain uses TRBV18 and TRBJ2-7; 9 nucleotides agree with TRBD2. Germline CDR1 KGHSH, CDR2 LQKENI. Unmatched junction bases numbered 6, after V lost 3 bases and J lost 3 bases. The CDR3 spans 15 residues. CDR3: CASSPSSGNIYEQYF. The CDR3 DNA reads as TGTGCCAGCTCACCGTCTAGCGGGAATATCTACGAGCAGTACTTC.

CDR3 sequence: CASGSLVGGSYNEQFF. CDR3 bases: TGTGCTAGTGGCTCTTTGGTGGGGGGGTCCTACAATGAGCAGTTCTTC. The chain has TRBV12-5 and TRBJ2-1, with 7 bases identical to TRBD2. Per the germline V gene, CDR1 is LGHNT and CDR2 is FRNRAP. The V segment lost 6 bases and the J segment 1 base; nucleotides outside the gene matches: 9. This CDR3 comprises 16 residues.

The genes are TRBV9 and TRBJ2-5, with D uncertain. V gave up 4 bases and J gave up 6 bases, with 10 bases separating them. The CDR3 consists of 12 residues. Germline V CDR1 and CDR2: SGDLS, YYNGEE. The CDR3 sequence is CASSQPRQTQYF. In nucleotides, the CDR3 is TGTGCCAGCAGCCAGCCGCGGCAGACCCAGTACTTC.

The CDR3 DNA follows: TGTGCCAGCAGTTCTCTGGCGGGGGGACAAGAGACCCAGTACTTC. This sequence encodes CASSSLAGGQETQYF. The chain uses TRBV27 and TRBJ2-5; 8 bases are shared with TRBD2. CDR3 length equals 15 residues. In germline, CDR1 is MNHEY, CDR2 SMNVEV (reference sequence). V gave up 4 bases and J gave up 2 bases; unmatched junction bases: 6.